This T cell receptor (beta chain) was profiled in a study of cytomegalovirus exposure and HLA in healthy donors. With 60 Vbeta and 13 Jbeta primers, the PCR was carried out. The authors' processing: Approximately 86 million unique TCR beta chains, some 9.9 million shared, were counted in a later analysis. Assay: immunoSEQ multiplex PCR; the TCRdb copy retains only in-frame clones and omits some. V, J and clone size are those of that table, while D and trimming were read from the DNA. The sample has about 87,000 clones, 70% to 80% seen once. Trimming pared 0 bases from V and 4 bases from J, leaving 17 bases between. This CDR3 comprises 16 residues. CDR1 is SGDLS, CDR2 YYNGEE, per germline.

The specimen sequenced was PBMCs. The chain recombines TRBV9 with TRBJ2-7; possibly TRBD1 for D (5 bases). The sequence came from a man aged 25 to 45 in good health and CMV-seropositive. The CDR3 is CASSVEGSQGFYEQYF. The CDR3 coding sequence is TGTGCCAGCAGCGTAGAAGGCAGTCAGGGATTTTACGAGCAGTACTTC.